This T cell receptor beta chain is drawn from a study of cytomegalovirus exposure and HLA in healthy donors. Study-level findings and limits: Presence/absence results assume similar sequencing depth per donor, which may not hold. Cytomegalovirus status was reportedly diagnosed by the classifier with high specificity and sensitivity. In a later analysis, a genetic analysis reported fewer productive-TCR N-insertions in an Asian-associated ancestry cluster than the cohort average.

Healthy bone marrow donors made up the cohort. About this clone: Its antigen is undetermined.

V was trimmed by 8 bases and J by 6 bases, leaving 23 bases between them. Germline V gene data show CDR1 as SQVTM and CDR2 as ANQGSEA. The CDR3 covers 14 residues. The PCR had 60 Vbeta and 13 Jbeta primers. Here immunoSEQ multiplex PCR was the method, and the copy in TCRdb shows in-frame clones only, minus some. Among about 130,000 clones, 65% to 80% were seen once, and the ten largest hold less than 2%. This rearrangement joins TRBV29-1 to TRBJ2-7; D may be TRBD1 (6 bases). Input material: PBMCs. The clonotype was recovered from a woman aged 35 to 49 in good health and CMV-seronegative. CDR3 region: CSFSDDRTSGEQYF. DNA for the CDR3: TGCAGCTTTTCGGATGACAGGACCTCGGGCGAGCAGTACTTC.